These 12 T cell receptor beta chains were sequenced from one sample in a study of long-term antiretroviral therapy in people with HIV (dated by TCRdb to 2022 to 2024). Sequencing of the TRB variable region was done with the immunoSEQ hsTCRB v3.0 assay at survey level resolution. The source is immuneACCESS, and TCRdb retained only in-frame sequences with V and J called. Part of the clones is not carried over; for the studies checked, unresolved V genes explain less than half of this, and the remainder is unexplained. The sample table lists around 21,000 clones, approximately 84% of them with a count of one. Clones ranked in the top ten supply 4.3% of the sample. Sequenced here: unsorted PBMCs, sampled 5.9 years after starting antiretroviral therapy. The receptors were gathered from a man aged 30-40 years with HIV.

The chain carries TRBV19 and TRBJ1-1; D remains ambiguous. The CDR3 is made up of 16 amino acids. Deletions cut 6 bases from V and 0 bases from J, with 17 bases between. CDR1 and CDR2 (germline): LNHDA, SQIVND (reference sequence). The CDR3 here is CASRVGRGRLNTEAFF. The CDR3 region has the DNA TGTGCCAGTAGGGTCGGGCGAGGTCGGCTGAACACTGAAGCTTTCTTT.

This clone was recorded only once. V is TRBV9 and J is TRBJ1-2, with D hard to call. The V gene's germline CDR1 is SGDLS and CDR2 YYNGEE. The length of the CDR3 is 14 residues. V dropped 4 bases and J dropped 4 bases, with 14 bases sitting between them. CDR3 sequence (DNA): TGTGCCAGCAGCCGTAGATCCGGGCTCTATGGCTACACCTTC. Protein: CASSRRSGLYGYTF. Looking up the rest from reference TRBV9 and TRBJ1-2 gives the full variable domain: DSGVTQTPKHLITATGQRVTLRCSPRSGDLSVYWYQQSLDQGLQFLIQYYNGEERAKGNILERFSAQQFPDLHSELNLSSLELGDSALYFCASSRRSGLYGYTFGSGTRLTVV.

The chain joins TRBV7-3 to TRBJ2-1, with TRBD1 as a possible D gene (5 bases). The CDR3 totals 15 residues. Germline values: CDR1 SGHTA, CDR2 FQGTGA. Trimming took off 4 bases at V and 6 bases at J, with 16 bases between the two ends. CDR3 in DNA: TGTGCCAGCAGCTGGGGCCGTGGAGCTGGCAATGAGCAGTTCTTC. This gives the protein CASSWGRGAGNEQFF.

The gene calls are TRBV7-9 and TRBJ2-7, with D perhaps matching TRBD2 (6 bases). Trimming shortened V by 5 bases and J by 0 bases, and 20 bases separated the two germline ends. CDR3 length equals 17 residues. CDR1 and CDR2 from the germline V gene are SEHNR and FQNEAQ (reference sequence). CDR3 nucleotides: TGTGCCAGCAGCGGGGACTTCCCAGGTCAGAGCTCCTACGAGCAGTACTTC. Residues: CASSGDFPGQSSYEQYF.

The chain links TRBV11-3 to TRBJ2-1, with D unclear. Germline V gives CDR1 SGHNT, CDR2 YENEEA. With 1 base removed from V and 7 bases from J, the gap between germline ends came to 8 bases. This CDR3 comprises 13 residues. CDR3 loop: CASSLARGNEQFF. CDR3 DNA sequence: TGTGCCAGCAGCTTAGCTCGTGGGAATGAGCAGTTCTTC.

The genes are TRBV7-6 and TRBJ2-3; 7 nucleotides match TRBD1. The junction had 4 bases not matched to a gene; V was cut back by 5 bases and J by 2 bases. The CDR3 consists of 14 residues. Germline V CDR1 and CDR2: SGHVS, FNYEAQ. The CDR3 DNA reads as TGTGCCAGCAGCGCCGGGACAGCCACAGATACGCAGTATTTT. Translated: CASSAGTATDTQYF.

The chain employs TRBV15 and TRBJ1-1; TRBD1 is a possible D gene (6 bases). CDR3 length: 13 amino acids. Germline V gene lookup returns CDR1 LNHNV and CDR2 YYDKDF (reference sequence). V dropped 7 bases and J dropped 1 base, with 10 bases sitting between them. The CDR3 coding sequence is TGTGCCACCAACAGGGCTGCGAACACTGAAGCTTTCTTT. This codes for CATNRAANTEAFF. The full variable domain, its missing parts supplied by reference TRBV15 and TRBJ1-1, is DAMVIQNPRYQVTQFGKPVTLSCSQTLNHNVMYWYQQKSSQAPKLLFHYYDKDFNNEADTPDNFQSRRPNTSFCFLDIRSPGLGDTAMYLCATNRAANTEAFFGQGTRLTVV.

This chain connects TRBV9 to TRBJ1-2; TRBD1 might be the D (6 bases). Per the germline V gene, CDR1 is SGDLS and CDR2 is YYNGEE. Trimming left V 7 bases short and J 2 bases short, with 15 bases between. The CDR3 sequence is 14 residues long. The CDR3 loop reads CASWGEGVNYGYTF. For the CDR3, the DNA is TGTGCCAGCTGGGGAGAGGGGGTGAACTATGGCTACACCTTC.

By sample fraction, this clone is medium-sized. This chain uses TRBV7-2 with TRBJ2-3; D not certain. V lost 1 base and J lost 2, with 10 bases in between. The CDR3 sequence is 15 residues long. Per germline, CDR1 SGHTA and CDR2 FQGNSA. The CDR3 DNA reads as TGTGCCAGCAGCTTAGTGGTCAGCAACACAGATACGCAGTATTTT. Its translation: CASSLVVSNTDTQYF.

This clone was counted once. The chain links TRBV30 to TRBJ2-7, with a possible D match to TRBD2 (5 bases). Germline CDR1 GTSNPN, CDR2 SVGIG (reference sequence). V shed 2 bases and J shed 0 bases, with 17 bases lying between them. CDR3 length: 16 residues. The CDR3 is CAWSNGIWASSYEQYF. The CDR3 bases are TGTGCCTGGAGTAACGGGATTTGGGCTAGCTCCTACGAGCAGTACTTC.

V and J are TRBV7-9 and TRBJ2-1; 8 bases are a match to TRBD2. CDR3 length: 16 residues. Per the germline V gene, CDR1 is SEHNR and CDR2 is FQNEAQ (reference sequence). The junction had 6 bases not matched to a gene; V was cut back by 1 base and J by 4 bases. As DNA, the CDR3 is TGTGCCAGCAGCTTAGGACCACTAGCGGTTTACAATGAGCAGTTCTTC. As protein: CASSLGPLAVYNEQFF. Complete variable domain (other parts from reference TRBV7-9 and TRBJ2-1): DTGVSQNPRHKITKRGQNVTFRCDPISEHNRLYWYRQTLGQGPEFLTYFQNEAQLEKSRLLSDRFSAERPKGSFSTLEIQRTEQGDSAMYLCASSLGPLAVYNEQFFGPGTRLTVL.

V is TRBV2 and J is TRBJ1-5, with a tentative D call TRBD1 (6 bases). The length of the CDR3 is 13 residues. Trimming pared 5 bases from V and 6 bases from J, leaving 11 bases between. The germline V gene encodes CDR1 SNHLY and CDR2 FYNNEI. CDR3 protein: CASSPGGPQPQHF. The CDR3 DNA follows: TGTGCCAGCAGTCCGGGGGGGCCTCAGCCCCAGCATTTT.